The text below deals with one T cell receptor beta chain. In this sample, this clone turned up many times. It has no known antigen specificity. It has no much larger one-base neighbor in the sample; base qualities were not kept. The High Capacity cDNA Reverse Transcription Kit was used to reverse transcribe all of the isolated RNA, meaning that expressed TCRB transcripts were what got sequenced. Naive, central memory and regulatory T cell samples underwent deep immunoSEQ sequencing, averaging around 3.9 million total reads per sample. After sorted cells were lysed in RLT buffer, RNA was extracted with DNase-treated RNeasy Micro or Mini kits, with the choice depending on cell number. Each cell subset was processed on its own to prevent cross-contamination, while patient and healthy donor samples were processed together. The immunoSEQ multiplex PCR was used to amplify TCRB sequences from cDNA, generating 87-bp fragments that spanned the CDR3 region. Sequencing of the amplicons was done on the Illumina HiSeq platform. The authors' analysis ran thus. PCR bias was computationally corrected using synthetic template baselines, reads within Hamming distance 2 were collapsed, and singletons that could not be merged were discarded. Reads were aligned against IMGT so that V, D and J genes, CDR3 length and insertions or deletions at six rearrangement sites could be assigned. Within each subset, clonotype counts were normalized to sorted cell number, and only after that were true diversity and Gini coefficients computed with the tcR R package. The overlap coefficient, calculated on TCRB nucleotide sequences, was used to quantify repertoire sharing. TCRdb mirrors the immuneACCESS table, restricted to in-frame sequences. Some clones are absent from its copies; in checked studies, under half trace to an unresolved V gene, and the reason for the others is unknown. Clone size and V and J calls were adopted from that table, with D and trimming inferred from the DNA. This sample has about 220,000 clones in its table, and 11% of those were observed once. Roughly 1.3% of the sample goes to the ten largest clones.

This sample stems from a study of beta chain features in type 1 diabetes listed by TCRdb under 2018. A note on the overall study: No differences in mean age, gender distribution, total cell number or subset yield were found between patients and healthy donors. Across all samples, 107,917,701 sorted cells were examined, and cell number per subset correlated strongly with RNA yield. Regulatory and stem cell-like memory subsets were obtained from only 8 patients and roughly 8 healthy donors, while naive and central memory subsets were obtained from all 30 or so donors. The study compared the TCRB repertoires of sorted circulating CD4+ T cell subsets in recently diagnosed type 1 diabetes patients with those in matched healthy donors.

The CDR3 has 16 amino acids, counting the end cysteine and phenylalanine. The CDR3 DNA has 48 bases and is translated from base 1. The germline V gene yields SGHDN for CDR1 and FVKESK for CDR2. Trimming takes 4 bases off V and 1 base off J; junction bases not matched to a gene: 9. Study-level results and caveats: Shorter templates might be favored by PCR, yet because patient and control samples were amplified and corrected together, any such skew would affect both groups equally. The naive, central memory and regulatory TCRB repertoires appeared to resemble one another more closely among patients than among healthy donors. In all four CD4+ subsets, TCRB CDR3 length was moderately but significantly shorter in type 1 diabetes patients. Because small numbers of individuals were included in the HLA sub-analyses, any influence of HLA type on TCRB rearrangement was left unresolved. At VDJ recombination sites, type 1 diabetes patients had fewer insertions and more deleted nucleotides, which implies abnormalities in thymic rearrangement. Sequencing cDNA rather than genomic DNA could over-represent highly expressing activated cells, although activation and CD3 levels did not differ between groups.

A single peripheral blood draw of roughly 0.11 L on average was collected from each donor into heparinised tubes. A BD FACSAria II and a panel including CD45RO, CCR7, CD25, CD127, CD95 and CD27 were used to sort naive, central memory, regulatory and stem cell-like memory CD4+ T cells. All sorted populations exceeded 98% purity. PBMCs were isolated right away by Lymphoprep density gradient centrifugation and were stained directly, without culture. Samples were stained and sorted in pairs, with one healthy donor and one patient per experiment, so that batch effects were minimized. Sequencing used central memory CD4+ T cells from blood. The receptor was isolated from a man younger than 30 in good health. This chain joins TRBV14 to TRBJ2-5, and 7 bases in between align with TRBD2. The CDR3 region: CASSPLAAVSQETQYF. The nucleotides are TGTGCCAGCAGCCCTCTAGCGGCCGTAAGCCAAGAGACCCAGTACTTC.